The next 14 T cell receptor beta chains were all read from a single sample in a study of blood T cell repertoires in COVID-19. Profiled with immunoSEQ multiplex PCR; TCRdb holds only in-frame clones, not every one. The data show fewer than 200,000 clones, with 79% seen just once and roughly 19% held by the top ten. Sequences were obtained from PBMCs or T cells enriched from blood (not recorded which). These receptors were taken from a woman aged 70-85 years in a cohort exposed to, infected with or recovered from COVID-19 (not recorded which).

The genes are TRBV5-1 and TRBJ2-1, with TRBD2 identical over 12 bases. CDR1 and CDR2 (germline): SGHRS, YFSETQ. J gave up 8 bases and V 7 bases, and 10 bases lay outside the gene matches. There are 15 residues in the CDR3. In DNA form, the CDR3 reads TGCGCCAGCTCCAATCCTAGCGGGAGGGGGGATGAGCAGTTCTTC. It is translated as CASSNPSGRGDEQFF.

The gene calls are TRBV28 and TRBJ1-6, with TRBD1 matching 8 bases. Trimming took 5 bases from V and 5 from J; bases not matched to a gene: 5. This CDR3 is 15 amino acids long. Germline V gives CDR1 MDHEN, CDR2 SYDVKM. The CDR3 loop is CASSPGQGNNSPLHF. CDR3 nucleotide sequence: TGTGCCAGCAGTCCCGGACAGGGAAATAATTCACCCCTCCACTTT.

This clone has a handful of counts. This sequence joins TRBV6-1 and TRBJ2-2, with 12 bases matching TRBD2. The CDR3 is 16 residues long. Germline V CDR1 and CDR2: MNHNS, SASEGT. V trimming: 6 bases; J trimming: 6 bases; junction bases outside the gene matches: 8. The CDR3 bases are TGTGCCAGCAGGGAACAACTAGCGGGAGGTCCCGGGGAGCTGTTTTTT. Amino acids: CASREQLAGGPGELFF.

The gene calls are TRBV9 and TRBJ1-2; 7 nucleotides match TRBD1. The CDR3 consists of 13 residues. Per the germline V gene, CDR1 is SGDLS and CDR2 is YYNGEE. The J segment lost 6 bases and the V segment lost 4 bases, leaving 6 bases of the junction unmatched. CDR3 sequence (DNA): TGTGCCAGCAGCCGCGACAGGGCTGATGGCTACACCTTC. Translated, it gives CASSRDRADGYTF.

In its sample, this clone was seen once. The rearrangement joins TRBV28 to TRBJ2-5; 7 nucleotides line up with TRBD2. V lost 5 bases and J lost 5; bases outside the gene matches: 11. Germline V gives CDR1 MDHEN, CDR2 SYDVKM. This CDR3 region has 15 residues. For the CDR3, the DNA is TGTGCCAGCAGTCGCCGGACTAGTGGAATGGAGACCCAGTACTTC. Translated: CASSRRTSGMETQYF.

The rearrangement joins TRBV5-1 to TRBJ2-1; no clear D gene. Trimming cost V 0 bases and J 5 bases, with 9 bases left between them. Germline values: CDR1 SGHRS, CDR2 YFSETQ. This CDR3 contains 14 residues. The CDR3 loop is CASSLVGTDNEQFF. The CDR3 DNA reads as TGCGCCAGCAGCTTGGTCGGTACAGACAATGAGCAGTTCTTC.

The gene calls are TRBV5-8 and TRBJ2-7; perhaps TRBD1 as D (6 bases). The CDR3 length is 14 residues. Trimming cost V 1 base and J 6 bases, with 14 bases left between them. Germline V CDR1 and CDR2: SGHTS, YDEGEE. This CDR3 is CASSLTPLGAEQYF. CDR3 DNA sequence: TGTGCCAGCAGCTTGACTCCCTTGGGGGCCGAGCAGTACTTC.

V is TRBV6-2 or TRBV6-3 and J is TRBJ2-7; a weak D match, TRBD2 (5 bases). The CDR3 covers 15 residues. In germline, CDR1 is MNHEY, CDR2 SVGEGT. V lost 2 bases, J lost 6 bases, and 17 bases lay in between. DNA of the CDR3: TGTGCCAGCAGTTACGACGCTTTAGGACTTGTCGAGCAGTACTTC. Encoded protein: CASSYDALGLVEQYF.

The chain combines TRBV2 with TRBJ1-2; D perhaps matches TRBD1 (5 bases). CDR3 length equals 11 residues. The germline CDR1 and CDR2 sequences are SNHLY and FYNNEI. Deletions cut 6 bases from V and 3 bases from J, with 5 bases between. In DNA, the CDR3 is TGTGCCAGCAGCAGGGACTATGGCTACACCTTC. Translated: CASSRDYGYTF. The variable domain in full, completed from reference TRBV2 and TRBJ1-2, reads EPEVTQTPSHQVTQMGQEVILRCVPISNHLYFYWYRQILGQKVEFLVSFYNNEISEKSEIFDDQFSVERPDGSNFTLKIRSTKLEDSAMYFCASSRDYGYTFGSGTRLTVV.

The chain has TRBV9 and TRBJ2-3; D ambiguous. Deletions cut 0 bases from V and 0 bases from J, with 8 bases between. CDR3 size: 15 residues. The germline V gene has CDR1 SGDLS and CDR2 YYNGEE. In nucleotides, the CDR3 is TGTGCCAGCAGCGTAGTCGGTGGTAGCACAGATACGCAGTATTTT. This encodes CASSVVGGSTDTQYF.

The rearrangement links TRBV29-1 to TRBJ2-6, with TRBD2 as a possible D gene (5 bases). V was clipped by 5 bases and J by 0 bases, with 14 bases between them. The CDR3 extends over 16 amino acids. The germline CDR1 and CDR2 sequences are SQVTM and ANQGSEA. The CDR3 sequence: CSVSTDTSSGANVLTF. CDR3 DNA sequence: TGCAGCGTTTCGACCGATACTAGCTCTGGGGCCAACGTCCTGACTTTC.

The V and J genes are TRBV7-8 and TRBJ1-5, with 7 bases lining up with TRBD1. CDR1 is SGHVS and CDR2 is FQNEAQ in the germline V gene. This CDR3 contains 16 residues. Trimming at V came to 2 bases and at J to 4 bases, leaving 8 bases not matched to a gene. CDR3 region: CASSLSLTGTNQPQHF. For the CDR3, the DNA is TGTGCCAGCAGCTTATCCCTGACAGGGACAAATCAGCCCCAGCATTTT.

V usage is TRBV5-1 and J usage is TRBJ2-5, with 9 bases aligning to TRBD2. Germline CDR1 is SGHRS and CDR2 is YFSETQ. The ends lost 1 base at V and 2 bases at J; junction bases unmatched: 9. The CDR3 consists of 17 residues. The CDR3 is CASSLSGLAGSQETQYF. CDR3 DNA sequence: TGCGCCAGCAGCTTGTCGGGGCTAGCGGGATCTCAAGAGACCCAGTACTTC.

V and J are TRBV5-1 and TRBJ2-5, with D unclear. This CDR3 has 13 residues. Trimming removed 3 bases at V and 5 bases at J, with 11 bases between. The germline CDR1 and CDR2 sequences are SGHRS and YFSETQ. In nucleotides, the CDR3 is TGCGCCAGCAGCTCCCGGGTTGAGGAGACCCAGTACTTC. Protein sequence: CASSSRVEETQYF.